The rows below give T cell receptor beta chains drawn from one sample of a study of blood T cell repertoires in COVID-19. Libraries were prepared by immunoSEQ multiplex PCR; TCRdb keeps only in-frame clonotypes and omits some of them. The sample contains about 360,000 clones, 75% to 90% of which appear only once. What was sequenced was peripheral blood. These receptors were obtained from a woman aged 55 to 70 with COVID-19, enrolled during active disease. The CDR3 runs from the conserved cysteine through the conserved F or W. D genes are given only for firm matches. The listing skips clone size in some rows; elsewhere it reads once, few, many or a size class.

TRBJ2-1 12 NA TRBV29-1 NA CSVGVVDNEQFF TGCAGCGTTGGCGTGGTGGACAATGAGCAGTTCTTC
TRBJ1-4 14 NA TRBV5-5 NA CASSSTGVSGKLFF TGTGCCAGCAGCTCAACGGGGGTTTCGGGAAAACTGTTTTTT
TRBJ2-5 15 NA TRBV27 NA CASSSRDGPSETQYF TGTGCCAGCAGTTCGAGGGATGGTCCTTCAGAGACCCAGTACTTC
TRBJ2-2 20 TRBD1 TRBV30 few CAWSDGQGVTDLVNTGELFF TGTGCCTGGAGCGACGGACAGGGAGTAACTGATCTCGTTAACACCGGGGAGCTGTTTTTT
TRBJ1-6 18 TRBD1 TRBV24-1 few CATSDPRDRATYNSPLHF TGTGCCACCAGTGATCCTCGCGACAGGGCTACCTATAATTCACCCCTCCACTTT
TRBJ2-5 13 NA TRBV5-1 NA CASSYVGGETQYF TGCGCCAGCAGCTACGTCGGAGGGGAGACCCAGTACTTC
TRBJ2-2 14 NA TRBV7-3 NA CASSRGRGTGELFF TGTGCCAGCAGCCGAGGAAGGGGAACCGGGGAGCTGTTTTTT
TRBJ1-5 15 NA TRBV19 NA CASNPGTQSNQPQHF TGTGCCAGTAATCCCGGGACACAGAGCAATCAGCCCCAGCATTTT
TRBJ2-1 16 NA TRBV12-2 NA CASRLGRGSSYNEQFF TGTGCAAGTCGCTTAGGTCGGGGGAGCTCCTACAATGAGCAGTTCTTC
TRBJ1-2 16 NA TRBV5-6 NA CASSHTGITVSYGYTF TGTGCCAGCAGCCACACAGGGATCACAGTCTCATATGGCTACACCTTC
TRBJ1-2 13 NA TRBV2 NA CASNRETNYGYTF TGTGCCAGCAATCGGGAGACTAACTATGGCTACACCTTC
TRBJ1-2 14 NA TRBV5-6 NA CASSLGWGVYGYTF TGTGCCAGCAGCTTGGGTTGGGGCGTCTATGGCTACACCTTC
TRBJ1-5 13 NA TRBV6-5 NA CASSYSQEQPQHF TGTGCCAGCAGTTACTCACAAGAACAGCCCCAGCATTTT
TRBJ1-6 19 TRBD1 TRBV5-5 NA CASSLTDRVWHGRNSPLHF TGTGCCAGCAGCTTGACGGACAGGGTTTGGCATGGGAGGAATTCACCCCTCCACTTT
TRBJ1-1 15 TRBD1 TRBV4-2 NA CASSRDRDRNTEAFF TGTGCCAGCAGCCGGGACAGGGATAGAAACACTGAAGCTTTCTTT
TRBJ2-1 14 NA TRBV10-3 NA CAISESVRNNEQFF TGTGCCATCAGTGAGTCGGTCAGGAACAATGAGCAGTTCTTC
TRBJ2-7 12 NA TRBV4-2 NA CASSQRIDEQYF TGTGCCAGCAGCCAGCGCATCGACGAGCAGTACTTC
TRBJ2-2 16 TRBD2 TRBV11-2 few CASSLSLAANTGELFF TGTGCCAGCAGCTTAAGCCTAGCGGCGAACACCGGGGAGCTGTTTTTT
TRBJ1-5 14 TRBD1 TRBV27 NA CASSPTGGNQPQHF TGTGCCAGCAGTCCGACAGGGGGCAACCAGCCCCAGCATTTT
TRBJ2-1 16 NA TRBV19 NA CASSITHVSSYNEQFF TGTGCCAGTAGTATCACCCACGTCAGCTCCTACAATGAGCAGTTCTTC
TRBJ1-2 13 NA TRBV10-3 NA CAISAGANYGYTF TGTGCCATCAGCGCCGGAGCTAACTATGGCTACACCTTC
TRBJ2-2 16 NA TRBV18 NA CASSPPGTVNTGELFF TGTGCCAGCTCACCACCAGGCACAGTTAACACCGGGGAGCTGTTTTTT
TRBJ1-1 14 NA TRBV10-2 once CASERTGMAAEAFF TGCGCCAGCGAAAGGACGGGGATGGCTGCTGAAGCTTTCTTT
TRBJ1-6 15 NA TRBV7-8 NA CASSLPDYVGSPLHF TGTGCCAGCAGTTTACCGGACTACGTCGGATCACCCCTCCACTTT
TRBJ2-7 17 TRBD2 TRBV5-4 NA CASSEPGLAGGPHEQYF TGTGCCAGCAGCGAGCCGGGACTAGCGGGGGGGCCCCACGAGCAGTACTTC
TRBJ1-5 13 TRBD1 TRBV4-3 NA CASSQYRGQPQHF TGCGCCAGCAGCCAATACAGGGGACAGCCCCAGCATTTT
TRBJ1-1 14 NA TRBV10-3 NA CAITATPGDPEAFF TGTGCCATCACAGCGACACCAGGGGATCCTGAAGCTTTCTTT
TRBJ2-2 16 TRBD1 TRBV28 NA CASSLITGGATGELFF TGTGCCAGCAGTTTGATTACAGGGGGTGCCACCGGGGAGCTGTTTTTT
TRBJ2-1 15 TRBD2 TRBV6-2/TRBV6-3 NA CASSRLAGTLNEQFF TGTGCCAGCAGTCGACTAGCGGGGACACTCAATGAGCAGTTCTTC
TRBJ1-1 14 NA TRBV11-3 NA CASSSAGPGTEAFF TGTGCCAGCAGCTCGGCGGGACCGGGCACTGAAGCTTTCTTT
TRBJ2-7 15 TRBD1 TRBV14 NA CASSQVGTGFYEQYF TGTGCCAGCAGCCAAGTCGGGACAGGGTTCTACGAGCAGTACTTC
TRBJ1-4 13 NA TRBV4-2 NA CASSQGANEKLFF TGTGCCAGCAGCCAGGGAGCTAATGAAAAACTGTTTTTT
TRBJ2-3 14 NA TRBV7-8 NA CASSFYHDGDTQYF TGTGCCAGCAGCTTCTACCATGACGGGGATACGCAGTATTTT
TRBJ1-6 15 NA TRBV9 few CASSVAGNYNSPLHF TGTGCCAGCAGCGTAGCAGGAAACTATAATTCACCCCTCCACTTT
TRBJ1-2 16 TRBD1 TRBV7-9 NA CASSTDRGNENYGYTF TGTGCCAGCAGCACTGACAGGGGGAACGAAAACTATGGCTACACCTTC
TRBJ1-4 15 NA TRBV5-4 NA CASSSKGVINEKLFF TGTGCCAGCAGCTCGAAAGGGGTGATTAATGAAAAACTGTTTTTT
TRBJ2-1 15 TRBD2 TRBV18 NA CASSPISGVHNEQFF TGTGCCAGCTCACCTATTAGCGGGGTCCACAATGAGCAGTTCTTC
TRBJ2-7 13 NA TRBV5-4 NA CASSLEPEYEQYF TGTGCCAGCAGCTTGGAACCGGAGTACGAGCAGTACTTC
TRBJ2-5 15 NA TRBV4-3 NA CASSQSSGGGETQYF TGCGCCAGCAGCCAAAGTTCCGGCGGCGGGGAGACCCAGTACTTC
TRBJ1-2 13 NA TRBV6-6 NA CASSYGATDGYTF TGTGCCAGCAGTTACGGGGCCACCGACGGCTACACCTTC
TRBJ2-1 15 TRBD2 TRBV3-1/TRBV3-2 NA CASSLLAGWYNEQFF TGTGCCAGCAGCCTACTAGCGGGGTGGTACAATGAGCAGTTCTTC
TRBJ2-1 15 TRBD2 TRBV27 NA CASAQTSGGDNEQFF TGTGCCAGCGCCCAAACTAGCGGGGGTGACAATGAGCAGTTCTTC